The TCR beta chain described here comes from a study of cytomegalovirus exposure and HLA in healthy donors. Overall study context: Some 85 million unique TCRs, all from HLA-typed donors, were included in an early release of the data.

On this clone: Its specificity is unknown.

Study outcomes and limitations: Sequencing depth across donors, presence/absence analyses assumed, was roughly uniform. An Asian-associated ancestry cluster reportedly showed fewer N-insertions than the approximately 660-donor mean in a later analysis.

Amplification used 60 Vbeta primers and 13 Jbeta primers. In the original processing: Unique TCR beta chains numbered approximately 80 million in a later analysis, with around 10 million shared. Using immunoSEQ multiplex PCR, the repertoire was profiled, and TCRdb retains in-frame clones only, with some absent. D and trimming were read from the DNA, whereas the V and J calls and clone size are those reported in that table. The sample has 95,000 to 150,000 clones, around three quarters seen once. Germline V gene data show CDR1 as MGHRA and CDR2 as YSYEKL. The length of the CDR3 is 16 residues. J was trimmed by 4 bases and V by 1 base; bases with no gene match: 4.

The rearrangement links TRBV4-1 to TRBJ1-2; 12 nucleotides match TRBD1. The TCR originated in a human donor in good health. Sequencing input: PBMCs. CDR3 nucleotide sequence: TGCGCCAGCAGCCAAGTTCAGGGACAGGGGGCCTATGGCTACACCTTC. Translation gives CASSQVQGQGAYGYTF.